The 28 T cell receptor beta chains presented below share a single source sample, sequenced in a study of identical twins. TCRdb recomputed calls from the 5' RACE reads with MiXCR, one row per CDR3 protein. The sample records some 590,000 distinct CDR3 sequences, 9.6% being singletons. This sample also belongs to another study, concerning yellow fever vaccine responses in identical twins.

The sequencing input was PBMCs. These receptor sequences come from a woman between 18 and 30 years old in good health.

The CDR3 DNA reads TGTGCCAGCAGCGCGGGGCCTCCTCGGACAGGCCAAGAGACCCAGTACTTC. As protein: CASSAGPPRTGQETQYF. This chain links TRBV11-2 with TRBJ2-5; D might be TRBD1 (7 bases). V gave up 5 bases and J gave up 1 base, with 20 bases separating them. The CDR3 runs to 17 residues. From germline, CDR1 is SGHAT and CDR2 FQNNGV. The variable domain in full, with the rest retrieved from reference TRBV11-2 and TRBJ2-5, is EAGVAQSPRYKIIEKRQSVAFWCNPISGHATLYWYQQILGQGPKLLIQFQNNGVVDDSQLPKDRFSAERLKGVDSTLKIQPAKLEDSAVYLCASSAGPPRTGQETQYFGPGTRLLVL.

This clonotype has only a few counts. The rearrangement links TRBV6-5 to TRBJ1-5; D is perhaps TRBD1 (6 bases). Trimming took 0 bases from V and 6 from J, leaving 18 bases between them. The germline CDR1 and CDR2 sequences are MNHEY and SVGAGI. The CDR3 is made up of 17 amino acids. CDR3 protein: CASSYSSGGRWGQPQHF. CDR3 in DNA: TGTGCCAGCAGTTACTCGAGCGGGGGCCGATGGGGTCAGCCCCAGCATTTT.

The chain employs TRBV19 and TRBJ2-1, with D possibly being TRBD2 (6 bases). The germline V and J ends were trimmed by 1 base and 4 bases, with 11 bases remaining between them. Germline V gene sequence: CDR1 LNHDA, CDR2 SQIVND (reference sequence). CDR3 length: 15 residues. This chain's CDR3 is CASSIGVAEYNEQFF. The DNA for the CDR3 is TGTGCCAGTAGTATAGGAGTAGCGGAGTACAATGAGCAGTTCTTC.

In this sample, this clonotype turned up many times. The gene calls are TRBV27 and TRBJ2-5, with D maybe TRBD2 (5 bases). V lost 2 bases, J lost 5 bases, and 12 bases lay in between. The CDR3 length is 14 residues. Germline lookup yields CDR1 MNHEY and CDR2 SMNVEV (reference sequence). This CDR3 is CASSLIYGGETQYF. CDR3 sequence (DNA): TGTGCCAGCAGTTTAATTTATGGCGGGGAGACCCAGTACTTC.

The count of this clonotype is one. One base away lies a much larger clone, so this may be a sequencing read error. The chain couples TRBV11-1 to TRBJ2-1, with D maybe TRBD2 (6 bases). Germline CDR1 and CDR2: SGHAT and FQDESV (reference sequence). Trimming removed 6 bases at V and 4 bases at J, with 16 bases between. This CDR3 is 15 amino acids long. The CDR3 region is CASSQLSGVYNEQFF. The CDR3 nucleotides read TGTGCCAGCAGTCAGCTATCGGGAGTATACAATGAGCAGTTCTTC. The full variable domain, in which reference TRBV11-1 and TRBJ2-1 provide the parts outside the CDR3, is EAEVAQSPRYKITEKSQAVAFWCDPISGHATLYWYRQILGQGPELLVQFQDESVVDDSQLPKDRFSAERLKGVDSTLKIQPAELGDSAMYLCASSQLSGVYNEQFFGPGTRLTVL.

In this sample, this clonotype turned up a few times. V usage is TRBV2 and J usage is TRBJ1-5, with a weak D call TRBD1 (6 bases). The CDR3 has 15 amino acids. The ends were cut back, 6 bases at V and 2 bases at J, with 14 bases in the middle. CDR1 is SNHLY and CDR2 is FYNNEI in the germline V gene. CDR3 DNA sequence: TGTGCCAGCAGGATTCTGGGACAACGCAATCAGCCCCAGCATTTT. The encoded protein is CASRILGQRNQPQHF.

This clonotype was counted between two and nine times. This rearrangement joins TRBV15 to TRBJ1-2, with unresolved D. V was shortened by 0 bases and J by 6 bases, with 5 bases between the two germline ends. Germline CDR1 reads LNHNV; CDR2 reads YYDKDF (reference sequence). The length of the CDR3 is 12 residues. CDR3 sequence (DNA): TGTGCCACCAGCAGAGAGGGTGATGGCTACACCTTC. Translated, it gives CATSREGDGYTF.

This clonotype was seen a few times. V usage is TRBV29-1 and J usage is TRBJ2-7, with 9 bases matching TRBD1. With V trimmed by 6 bases and J by 6 bases, 15 bases remained unmatched. The CDR3 is 15 residues long. In germline, CDR1 is SQVTM, CDR2 ANQGSEA. The CDR3 protein is CSVPTGGGSLGEQYF. CDR3 coding DNA: TGCAGCGTACCGACAGGGGGTGGATCCCTGGGCGAGCAGTACTTC.

This clonotype was counted only a few times. V and J are TRBV12-3 or TRBV12-4 and TRBJ2-3, with 11 bases matching TRBD2. V shed 3 bases, J shed 6 bases, and the junction held 11 bases outside the gene matches. CDR3 length equals 17 residues. The CDR3 nucleotides read TGTGCCAGCAGTTTCAGTAGACTAGCGGGGCCAGCGGATACGCAGTATTTT. This gives the protein CASSFSRLAGPADTQYF.

This rearrangement joins TRBV6-1 to TRBJ2-1, with 7 positions matching TRBD2. CDR1 is MNHNS, CDR2 SASEGT, per germline. J gave up 5 bases and V 6 bases, and 10 bases lay outside the gene matches. This CDR3 spans 15 amino acids. The CDR3 protein is CASSVGLVSNNEQFF. The DNA for the CDR3 is TGTGCCAGCAGCGTAGGACTAGTTTCGAACAATGAGCAGTTCTTC.

This clonotype has only a few counts. The chain links TRBV7-2 to TRBJ2-7; D is perhaps TRBD1 (6 bases). Germline CDR1 reads SGHTA; CDR2 reads FQGNSA. The V end lost 1 base, the J end lost 12 bases, and 16 bases lay between the germline ends. CDR3 length: 13 residues. The CDR3 DNA reads as TGTGCCAGCAGCTTAGGGAGGACAGACTATCGGTACTTC. It encodes CASSLGRTDYRYF. The full variable domain, its missing parts supplied by reference TRBV7-2 and TRBJ2-7, is GAGVSQSPSNKVTEKGKDVELRCDPISGHTALYWYRQSLGQGLEFLIYFQGNSAPDKSGLPSDRFSAERTGGSVSTLTIQRTQQEDSAVYLCASSLGRTDYRYFGPGTRLTVT.

This clonotype showed up just a few times. The V call is TRBV20-1, the J call TRBJ2-5; TRBD1 agrees at 10 bases. This CDR3 contains 15 residues. From germline, CDR1 is DFQATT and CDR2 SNEGSKA (reference sequence). J was trimmed by 5 bases and V by 1 base; bases with no gene match: 7. CDR3 residues: CSARVGTGVRETQYF. The DNA for the CDR3 is TGCAGTGCTAGAGTTGGGACAGGGGTTCGGGAGACCCAGTACTTC.

This clonotype was detected many times. This sequence joins TRBV12-3 or TRBV12-4 and TRBJ2-4; TRBD1 agrees at 9 bases. V was clipped by 5 bases and J by 0 bases; unmatched bases: 8. The CDR3 contains 17 residues. CDR3 nucleotide sequence: TGTGCCAGCAGTCCATCGGGACAGGGTCTAGCCAAAAACATTCAGTACTTC. Its protein product is CASSPSGQGLAKNIQYF.

V and J are TRBV24-1 and TRBJ2-5; a possible D gene is TRBD1 (5 bases). This CDR3 is built from 14 residues. The V gene lost 1 base and the J gene lost 5 bases, with 10 bases spanning the gap. Germline-derived CDR1 and CDR2 are KGHDR and SFDVKD. CDR3 residues: CATSDFRVGETQYF. The DNA of the CDR3 is TGTGCCACCAGTGATTTCAGGGTCGGGGAGACCCAGTACTTC.

This chain links TRBV20-1 with TRBJ2-1; D is possibly TRBD2 (6 bases). There are 15 residues in the CDR3. Per germline, CDR1 DFQATT and CDR2 SNEGSKA (reference sequence). V shed 0 bases and J shed 3 bases, with 12 bases lying between them. Here the CDR3 DNA reads TGCAGTGCTAGAGATCCCGCTAGCGTCTACAATGAGCAGTTCTTC. Its protein is CSARDPASVYNEQFF.

The table lists this clonotype with many counts. V is TRBV12-3 or TRBV12-4 and J is TRBJ2-1; D is possibly TRBD2 (6 bases). Deletions cut 6 bases from V and 7 bases from J, with 13 bases between. The CDR3 sequence is 13 residues long. In DNA, the CDR3 is TGTGCCAGCAGCTGGGGACTGTCTAATGAGCAGTTCTTC. It yields the protein CASSWGLSNEQFF.

Ten or more counts support this clonotype. The rearrangement links TRBV5-1 to TRBJ2-7, with TRBD1 matching over 10 bases. V lost 4 bases and J lost 6; bases outside the gene matches: 4. The germline gives CDR1 SGHRS, CDR2 YFSETQ. The CDR3 loop spans 13 amino acids. The CDR3 here is CASSQTGGGEQYF. The DNA of the CDR3 is TGCGCCAGCAGCCAGACAGGGGGCGGCGAGCAGTACTTC.

Ten or more counts support this clonotype. This chain links TRBV5-1 with TRBJ2-1; 10 bases are a match to TRBD1. V trimming: 4 bases; J trimming: 5 bases; junction bases outside the gene matches: 3. The CDR3 covers 14 residues. CDR1 is SGHRS and CDR2 is YFSETQ in the germline V gene. CDR3 bases: TGCGCCAGCAGCGAGGGACAGGGGAACAATGAGCAGTTCTTC. Protein: CASSEGQGNNEQFF.

This clonotype came up many times. This rearrangement joins TRBV5-1 to TRBJ2-3; weak D call: TRBD2 (5 bases). The germline CDR1 and CDR2 sequences are SGHRS and YFSETQ. CDR3 length: 10 residues. V was pared by 7 bases and J by 5 bases, with 5 bases between. As DNA, the CDR3 is TGCGCCAGCGGAGGAGATACGCAGTATTTT. Translation gives CASGGDTQYF.

This clonotype was found a few times. The V and J genes are TRBV29-1 and TRBJ2-5, with 8 bases that match TRBD2. The germline gives CDR1 SQVTM, CDR2 ANQGSEA. V gave up 7 bases and J gave up 4 bases; unmatched junction bases: 8. The CDR3 length is 13 residues. The CDR3 protein is CSASPGGIETQYF. CDR3 in DNA: TGCAGCGCTTCGCCGGGGGGGATAGAGACCCAGTACTTC. Full variable domain (remainder filled in from reference TRBV29-1 and TRBJ2-5): SAVISQKPSRDICQRGTSLTIQCQVDSQVTMMFWYRQQPGQSLTLIATANQGSEATYESGFVIDKFPISRPNLTFSTLTVSNMSPEDSSIYLCSASPGGIETQYFGPGTRLLVL.

V and J are TRBV4-3 and TRBJ2-4; D might be TRBD1 (6 bases). The germline V gene has CDR1 LGHNA and CDR2 YSLEER. The CDR3 covers 14 residues. Trimming took 6 bases from V and 6 from J, leaving 15 bases between them. The CDR3 loop is CASSRTTGINIQYF. Here the CDR3 DNA reads TGCGCCAGCAGTCGTACAACAGGGATAAACATTCAGTACTTC.

There are many counts of this clonotype. CDR3 loop: CSVRITDTQYF. CDR3 nucleotides: TGCAGTGTAAGGATAACAGATACGCAGTATTTT. This chain uses TRBV20-1 with TRBJ2-3, with D unresolved. In germline, CDR1 is DFQATT, CDR2 SNEGSKA (reference sequence). This CDR3 comprises 11 residues. Trimming pared 7 bases from V and 3 bases from J, leaving 8 bases between.

The chain uses TRBV15 and TRBJ2-1, with 7 bases fitting TRBD1. After removal of 1 base from V and 2 bases from J, the junction contained 5 bases not matched to a gene. This CDR3 spans 16 amino acids. The germline CDR1 and CDR2 sequences are LNHNV and YYDKDF (reference sequence). The CDR3 coding sequence is TGTGCCACCAGCAGAGCATCAGGGGGAACCTACAATGAGCAGTTCTTC. Translated, it gives CATSRASGGTYNEQFF.

This clonotype was recorded at least ten times. This chain joins TRBV12-3 or TRBV12-4 and TRBJ2-6; the D is unclear. The CDR3 length is 15 residues. The ends were cut back, 5 bases at V and 1 base at J, with 9 bases in the middle. The CDR3 loop reads CASSPSRSGANVLTF. CDR3 coding DNA: TGTGCCAGCAGTCCCTCACGATCTGGGGCCAACGTCCTGACTTTC.

This clonotype was counted only a few times. V usage is TRBV7-9 and J usage is TRBJ2-2; a weak D match, TRBD1 (5 bases). Trimming removed 2 bases from V and 6 bases from J, with 13 bases in between. The CDR3 is 15 residues long. The germline gives CDR1 SEHNR, CDR2 FQNEAQ (reference sequence). The CDR3 spells CASSLQGTYPGELFF. The CDR3 nucleotides read TGTGCCAGCAGCTTACAGGGAACATACCCCGGGGAGCTGTTTTTT.

This clonotype was counted many times. The chain carries TRBV12-3 or TRBV12-4 and TRBJ1-4, with D possibly matching TRBD1 (6 bases). This CDR3 region has 14 residues. V was cut by 3 bases and J by 8 bases, with 13 bases left in between. In DNA form, the CDR3 reads TGTGCCAGCAGTTTGAGGGACACGAGGGAAAAACTGTTTTTT. It specifies CASSLRDTREKLFF.

This clonotype has at least ten counts. This chain links TRBV7-2 with TRBJ1-6, with a weak D call TRBD1 (5 bases). The CDR3 length is 15 residues. V lost 1 base, J lost 6 bases, and 10 bases lay in between. CDR1 is SGHTA and CDR2 is FQGNSA in the germline V gene. CDR3: CASSLGLQVNSPLHF. CDR3 bases: TGTGCCAGCAGCTTAGGTCTACAGGTTAATTCACCCCTCCACTTT. Full variable domain (missing parts from reference TRBV7-2 and TRBJ1-6): GAGVSQSPSNKVTEKGKDVELRCDPISGHTALYWYRQSLGQGLEFLIYFQGNSAPDKSGLPSDRFSAERTGGSVSTLTIQRTQQEDSAVYLCASSLGLQVNSPLHFGNGTRLTVT.

The chain has TRBV20-1 and TRBJ2-2, with 14 bases aligning to TRBD2. The CDR3 runs to 17 residues. The germline V gene encodes CDR1 DFQATT and CDR2 SNEGSKA (reference sequence). V gave up 0 bases and J gave up 5 bases; unmatched junction bases: 5. CDR3 in amino acids: CSARDGTSGSRTGELFF. In nucleotides, the CDR3 is TGCAGTGCTAGAGATGGGACTAGCGGGAGTAGGACCGGGGAGCTGTTTTTT.